The 16 T cell receptor beta chains presented below share a single source sample, sequenced in a study of blood T cell repertoires in COVID-19. Clones were sequenced by immunoSEQ multiplex PCR, and TCRdb holds only the in-frame ones, with some missing. The sample holds about 120,000 clones, approximately 82% seen once. The sequenced sample was peripheral blood. These receptors originate from a man aged 25-45 years with acute or convalescent COVID-19.

This sequence joins TRBV12-5 and TRBJ2-7; TRBD1 aligns across 11 bases. This CDR3 spans 20 amino acids. Germline CDR1 and CDR2: LGHNT and FRNRAP. V shed 0 bases and J 1 base; nucleotides not matched to a gene: 14. The CDR3 region has the DNA TGTGCTAGTGGTTTGGTACCCTGGACAGGGGGCTTTAGCGGATCCTACGAGCAGTACGTC. It is translated as CASGLVPWTGGFSGSYEQYV.

This clone was seen once. V usage is TRBV7-9 and J usage is TRBJ1-2; tentative D call: TRBD1 (5 bases). Germline CDR1 is SEHNR and CDR2 is FQNEAQ (reference sequence). The CDR3 runs to 13 residues. V lost 4 bases and J lost 3, with 9 bases in between. The DNA of the CDR3 is TGTGCCAGCAGCTACACGACAGACTATGGCTACACCTTC. Translated, it gives CASSYTTDYGYTF.

The chain employs TRBV27 and TRBJ1-1; weak D call: TRBD1 (6 bases). This CDR3 is built from 15 residues. The ends were cut back, 5 bases at V and 0 bases at J, with 13 bases in the middle. Germline-derived CDR1 and CDR2 are MNHEY and SMNVEV (reference sequence). Here the CDR3 DNA reads TGTGCCAGCAGTCCACTGGGGGCCCTGAACACTGAAGCTTTCTTT. Protein product: CASSPLGALNTEAFF.

V is TRBV2 and J is TRBJ2-7; D may be TRBD2 (5 bases). Germline V lookup: CDR1 SNHLY, CDR2 FYNNEI. Trimming left V 7 bases short and J 3 bases short, with 13 bases between. The CDR3 has 13 residues. The CDR3 loop reads CASTEVTFYEQYV. In DNA, the CDR3 is TGTGCCAGCACGGAGGTCACTTTCTACGAGCAGTACGTC.

This chain links TRBV6-2 or TRBV6-3 with TRBJ1-1; D gene unclear. V lost 2 bases and J 4 bases, leaving 14 bases between the germline ends. The germline CDR1 and CDR2 sequences are MNHEY and SVGEGT. This CDR3 is built from 15 residues. CDR3 in amino acids: CASSYPRIGGTEAFF. DNA of the CDR3: TGTGCCAGCAGTTACCCCCGGATCGGAGGCACTGAAGCTTTCTTT.

This chain's CDR3 is CASSQSLGLARETQYF. CDR3 nucleotide sequence: TGTGCCAGCAGCCAATCTCTTGGGCTAGCTCGGGAGACCCAGTACTTC. The chain joins TRBV2 to TRBJ2-5, with a possible D match to TRBD2 (5 bases). This CDR3 region has 16 residues. Trimming cost V 6 bases and J 5 bases, with 22 bases left between them. Germline CDR1 reads SNHLY; CDR2 reads FYNNEI.

This rearrangement joins TRBV2 to TRBJ2-5, with D tentatively TRBD2 (6 bases). Germline CDR1 is SNHLY and CDR2 is FYNNEI. CDR3 length: 15 residues. Trimming removed 8 bases at V and 2 bases at J, with 18 bases between. In DNA, the CDR3 is TGTGCCAGCGGGACTCCCCTACAGATTCAAGAGACCCAGTACTTC. Amino acids: CASGTPLQIQETQYF.

The chain employs TRBV11-2 and TRBJ2-1; D is possibly TRBD1 (5 bases). Germline V lookup: CDR1 SGHAT, CDR2 FQNNGV. CDR3 size: 15 residues. Trimming removed 0 bases from V and 4 bases from J, with 10 bases in between. The CDR3 DNA reads as TGTGCCAGCAGCTTAGATCCGTCAGGGTACAATGAGCAGTTCTTC. It yields the protein CASSLDPSGYNEQFF.

V and J are TRBV18 and TRBJ2-1, with 8 bases that match TRBD1. CDR1 is KGHSH and CDR2 is LQKENI in the germline V gene. V dropped 7 bases and J dropped 6; count of bases not matched to a gene: 14. The CDR3 loop spans 16 amino acids. This CDR3 reads CASFLAPGQASNEQFF. As DNA, the CDR3 is TGTGCCAGCTTCTTAGCCCCGGGACAGGCCTCCAATGAGCAGTTCTTC.

This chain uses TRBV2 with TRBJ1-3, with D perhaps TRBD1 (6 bases). Looked up from germline, CDR1 is SNHLY and CDR2 is FYNNEI. This CDR3 spans 15 amino acids. The V and J ends lost 6 bases and 4 bases respectively, with 16 bases between them. In nucleotides, the CDR3 is TGTGCCAGCAGGTCAGGGGAGATCGCAGGAAACACCATATATTTT. Translating it yields CASRSGEIAGNTIYF.

The V gene is TRBV19, the J gene TRBJ1-5; 9 nucleotides line up with TRBD1. V shed 5 bases and J 4 bases; nucleotides not matched to a gene: 6. The CDR3 has 15 amino acids. Germline CDR1 LNHDA, CDR2 SQIVND (reference sequence). CDR3 sequence (DNA): TGTGCCAGTAGTGATCGGGACAGGGATAATCAGCCCCAGCATTTT. Its protein is CASSDRDRDNQPQHF. Drawing the rest from reference TRBV19 and TRBJ1-5, the complete variable domain is DGGITQSPKYLFRKEGQNVTLSCEQNLNHDAMYWYRQDPGQGLRLIYYSQIVNDFQKGDIAEGYSVSREKKESFPLTVTSAQKNPTAFYLCASSDRDRDNQPQHFGDGTRLSIL.

The sample holds one count of this clone. The genes are TRBV28 and TRBJ1-5; 9 positions match TRBD1. Germline V gene lookup returns CDR1 MDHEN and CDR2 SYDVKM. Trimming took 2 bases from V and 7 from J; bases not matched to a gene: 6. The CDR3 has 15 residues. In nucleotides, the CDR3 is TGTGCCAGCAGTTTAACAGGGGGCGTTCAACAGCCCCAGCATTTT. This sequence encodes CASSLTGGVQQPQHF.

This chain connects TRBV5-1 to TRBJ1-6, with D unclear. Germline loops: CDR1 SGHRS, CDR2 YFSETQ. Trimming pared 4 bases from V and 7 bases from J, leaving 12 bases between. This CDR3 has 14 residues. The CDR3 nucleotides read TGCGCCAGCAGCCGCCAGGCAGGCAATTCACCCCTCCACTTT. Protein sequence: CASSRQAGNSPLHF.

The V call is TRBV19, the J call TRBJ1-4; the D is unclear. CDR1 and CDR2 from the germline V gene are LNHDA and SQIVND (reference sequence). The CDR3 extends over 15 amino acids. The germline V and J ends were trimmed by 4 bases and 8 bases, with 17 bases remaining between them. CDR3 residues: CASSTGLRGKEKLFF. The CDR3, as DNA: TGTGCCAGTAGTACAGGACTCCGGGGAAAGGAAAAACTGTTTTTT.

The chain joins TRBV5-4 to TRBJ1-5; a possible D gene is TRBD1 (6 bases). Germline-derived CDR1 and CDR2 are SGHNT and YYREEE (reference sequence). The CDR3 sequence is 13 residues long. V was pared by 3 bases and J by 7 bases, with 11 bases between. CDR3 sequence: CASSSDRLQPQHF. CDR3 DNA: TGTGCCAGCAGCTCCGACAGGCTACAGCCCCAGCATTTT.

The chain employs TRBV4-2 and TRBJ1-1; D not resolved. CDR3 length: 16 amino acids. Per germline, CDR1 LGHNA and CDR2 YNFKEQ. Trimming removed 0 bases from V and 5 bases from J, with 16 bases in between. DNA for the CDR3: TGTGCCAGCAGCCAAGATTTTACTCTGAGAAGTACTGAAGCTTTCTTT. It codes for CASSQDFTLRSTEAFF.